This T cell receptor beta chain was documented in a study of long-term antiretroviral therapy in people with HIV. Whole-study results and caveats: Although diversity increased after ART, it remained lower than in transplant donor controls. In HIV, the repertoires covered a tighter span of CDR3 lengths than in controls.

Details on this clone: Its cognate antigen is unknown.

Specimens held roughly 1-11 million cryopreserved PBMC prior to DNA extraction. The J segment lost 6 bases and the V segment lost 8 bases, leaving 3 bases of the junction unmatched. Looked up from germline, CDR1 is MNHEY and CDR2 is SMNVEV (reference sequence). The CDR3 loop spans 12 amino acids. Runs used v3.0 of the immunoSEQ assay and were done at survey level. Each sample had sequencing targeting 40,000-50,000 T-cell genomes. The protocol was immunoSEQ multiplex PCR, while the TCRdb copy is restricted to in-frame clones and leaves out a portion. The data contain about 10,000 clones, over 75% of them singletons.

Sequences were derived from unsorted PBMCs, sampled 0.7 years after starting antiretroviral therapy. The chain carries TRBV27 and TRBJ1-4; 7 bases are shared with TRBD1. The origin of this receptor is a man between 35 and 55 years old with HIV. This chain's CDR3 is CASSGGYEKLFF. In DNA, the CDR3 is TGTGCCAGCTCAGGGGGGTATGAAAAACTGTTTTTT. The entire variable domain, with the rest obtained from reference TRBV27 and TRBJ1-4, is as follows: EAQVTQNPRYLITVTGKKLTVTCSQNMNHEYMSWYRQDPGLGLRQIYYSMNVEVTDKGDVPEGYKVSRKEKRNFPLILESPSPNQTSLYFCASSGGYEKLFFGSGTQLSVL.